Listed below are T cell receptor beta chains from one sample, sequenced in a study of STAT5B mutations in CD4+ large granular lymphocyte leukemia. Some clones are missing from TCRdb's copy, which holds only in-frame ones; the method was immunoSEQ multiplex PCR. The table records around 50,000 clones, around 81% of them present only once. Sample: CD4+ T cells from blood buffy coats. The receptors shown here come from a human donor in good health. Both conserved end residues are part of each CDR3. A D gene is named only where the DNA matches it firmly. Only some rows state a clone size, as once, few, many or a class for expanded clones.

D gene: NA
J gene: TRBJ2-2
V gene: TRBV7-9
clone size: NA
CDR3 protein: CASSLVREIGELFF
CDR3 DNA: TGTGCCAGCAGCTTAGTGCGGGAAATCGGGGAGCTGTTTTTT

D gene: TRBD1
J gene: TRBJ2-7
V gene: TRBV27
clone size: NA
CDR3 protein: CASRKTGAFYEQYF
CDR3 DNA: TGTGCCAGCAGGAAAACAGGGGCCTTCTACGAGCAGTACTTC

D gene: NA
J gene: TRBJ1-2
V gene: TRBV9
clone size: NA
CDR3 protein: CASSVDWGPRLSF
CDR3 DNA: TGTGCCAGCAGCGTAGATTGGGGACCCCGTCTTTCCTTC

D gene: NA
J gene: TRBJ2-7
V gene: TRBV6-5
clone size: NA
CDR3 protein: CASRGAGAYEQYF
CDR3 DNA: TGTGCCAGCAGGGGGGCGGGAGCCTACGAGCAGTACTTC

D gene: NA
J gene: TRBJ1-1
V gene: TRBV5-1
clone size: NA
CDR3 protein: CASKGGRWNTEAFF
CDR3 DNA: TGCGCCAGCAAGGGGGGGCGCTGGAACACTGAAGCTTTCTTT

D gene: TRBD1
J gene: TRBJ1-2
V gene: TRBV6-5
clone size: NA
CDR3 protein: CASSADRGDNYGYTF
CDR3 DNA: TGTGCCAGCAGTGCGGACAGGGGGGATAACTATGGCTACACCTTC

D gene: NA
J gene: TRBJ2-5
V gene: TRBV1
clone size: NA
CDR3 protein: CTSSQVLAGAPSEQYF
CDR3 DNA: TGCACCAGCAGCCAGGTACTAGCGGGAGCGCCAAGTGAGCAGTACTTC

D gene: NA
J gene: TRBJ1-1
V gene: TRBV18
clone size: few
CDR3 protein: CASSPSLSGEAFF
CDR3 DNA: TGTGCCAGCTCACCGTCACTCAGTGGTGAAGCTTTCTTT

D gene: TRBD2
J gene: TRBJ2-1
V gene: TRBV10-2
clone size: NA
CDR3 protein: CASSDVNSGSSYINEQFF
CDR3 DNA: TGCGCCAGCAGTGACGTGAATAGCGGGAGCAGTTACATCAATGAGCAGTTCTTC

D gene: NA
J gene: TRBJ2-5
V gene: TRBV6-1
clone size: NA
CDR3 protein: CASSGLRRQETQYF
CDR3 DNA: TGTGCCAGCAGTGGTCTTAGACGGCAAGAGACCCAGTACTTC

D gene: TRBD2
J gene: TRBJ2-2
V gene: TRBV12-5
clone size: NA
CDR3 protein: CASGFRGGFTGELFF
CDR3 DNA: TGTGCTAGTGGTTTCCGCGGGGGGTTCACCGGGGAGCTGTTTTTT

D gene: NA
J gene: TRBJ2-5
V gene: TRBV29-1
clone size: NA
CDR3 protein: CSVEDHKTQYF
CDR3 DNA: TGCAGCGTTGAAGATCATAAGACCCAGTACTTC

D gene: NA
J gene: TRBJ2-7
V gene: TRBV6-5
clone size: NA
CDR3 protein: CASSNMVGVEQYF
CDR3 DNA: TGTGCCAGCAGTAATATGGTTGGGGTCGAGCAGTACTTC

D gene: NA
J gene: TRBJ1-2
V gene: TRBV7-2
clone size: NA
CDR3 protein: CASSLNPGLGYGYTF
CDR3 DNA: TGTGCCAGCAGCTTAAATCCGGGGCTCGGCTATGGCTACACCTTC

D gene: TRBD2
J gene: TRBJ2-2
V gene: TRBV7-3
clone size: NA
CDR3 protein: CASHVGMRGDLRTGELFF
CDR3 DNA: TGTGCCAGCCATGTGGGAATGCGGGGGGACCTACGGACCGGGGAGCTGTTTTTT

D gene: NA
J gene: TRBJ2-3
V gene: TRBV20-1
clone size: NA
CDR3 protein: CSARGGDTQYF
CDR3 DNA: TGCAGTGCTAGGGGGGGCGATACGCAGTATTTT

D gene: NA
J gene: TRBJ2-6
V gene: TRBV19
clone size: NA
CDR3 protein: CASREQGPLSGANVLTF
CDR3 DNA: TGTGCCAGTCGCGAACAGGGACCTTTGTCTGGGGCCAACGTCCTGACTTTC

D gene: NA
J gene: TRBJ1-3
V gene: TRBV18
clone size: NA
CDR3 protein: CASSPFGNTIYF
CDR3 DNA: TGTGCCAGCTCACCTTTTGGAAACACCATATATTTT

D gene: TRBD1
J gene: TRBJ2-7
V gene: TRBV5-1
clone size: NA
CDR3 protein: CASSSRLDRGHEQYF
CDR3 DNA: TGCGCCAGCAGCTCCCGTTTAGACAGGGGGCACGAGCAGTACTTC

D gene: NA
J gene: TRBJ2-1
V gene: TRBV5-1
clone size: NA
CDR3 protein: CASSLSPETYNEQFF
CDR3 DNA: TGCGCCAGCAGCTTGTCCCCGGAAACCTACAATGAGCAGTTCTTC

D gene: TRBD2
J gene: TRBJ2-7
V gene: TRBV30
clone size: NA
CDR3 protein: CAWSVGGSDEQYF
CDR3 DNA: TGTGCCTGGAGTGTTGGCGGGAGCGACGAGCAGTACTTC

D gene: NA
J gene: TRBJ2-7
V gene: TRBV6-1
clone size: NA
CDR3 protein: CASRVNWKSMDEQYF
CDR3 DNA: TGTGCCAGCAGAGTGAATTGGAAGAGTATGGACGAGCAGTACTTC

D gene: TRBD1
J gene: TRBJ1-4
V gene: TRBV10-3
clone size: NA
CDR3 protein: CAIRGQGEEKLFF
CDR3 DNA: TGTGCCATCAGGGGGCAGGGGGAAGAAAAACTGTTTTTT